Described below is a single TCR beta chain sequence and its context. Its antigen remains unknown. From germline, CDR1 is MNHEY and CDR2 SVGAGI. The CDR3 totals 14 residues. The junction had 3 bases not matched to a gene; V was cut back by 7 bases and J by 3 bases. These data originate in a study of cytomegalovirus exposure and HLA in healthy donors. This PCR relied on a set of 60 Vbeta primers and 13 Jbeta primers. The repertoire was sequenced with immunoSEQ multiplex PCR; TCRdb's copy has only in-frame clones and lacks some. In the table there are about 190,000 clones, approximately 86% of which are singletons. Study findings and constraints: TCR beta sequences reportedly predicted most subjects' HLA-A and HLA-B alleles accurately. For TCR beta chains, V- and J-gene trimming was later linked to a missense DCLRE1C variant. Productive status was seen about 90% or about 30% of the time for most TCR beta V segments in an earlier analysis. Researchers catalogued under 200 TCR beta chains as cytomegalovirus-associated.

The V call is TRBV6-5, the J call TRBJ2-7, with TRBD2 matching 13 bases. The sample taken for sequencing was PBMCs. The sequence was obtained from a woman under 30 in good health and CMV-seronegative. The CDR3 is CASTRLAGGYEQYF. For the CDR3, the DNA is TGTGCCAGCACACGACTAGCGGGAGGCTACGAGCAGTACTTC.